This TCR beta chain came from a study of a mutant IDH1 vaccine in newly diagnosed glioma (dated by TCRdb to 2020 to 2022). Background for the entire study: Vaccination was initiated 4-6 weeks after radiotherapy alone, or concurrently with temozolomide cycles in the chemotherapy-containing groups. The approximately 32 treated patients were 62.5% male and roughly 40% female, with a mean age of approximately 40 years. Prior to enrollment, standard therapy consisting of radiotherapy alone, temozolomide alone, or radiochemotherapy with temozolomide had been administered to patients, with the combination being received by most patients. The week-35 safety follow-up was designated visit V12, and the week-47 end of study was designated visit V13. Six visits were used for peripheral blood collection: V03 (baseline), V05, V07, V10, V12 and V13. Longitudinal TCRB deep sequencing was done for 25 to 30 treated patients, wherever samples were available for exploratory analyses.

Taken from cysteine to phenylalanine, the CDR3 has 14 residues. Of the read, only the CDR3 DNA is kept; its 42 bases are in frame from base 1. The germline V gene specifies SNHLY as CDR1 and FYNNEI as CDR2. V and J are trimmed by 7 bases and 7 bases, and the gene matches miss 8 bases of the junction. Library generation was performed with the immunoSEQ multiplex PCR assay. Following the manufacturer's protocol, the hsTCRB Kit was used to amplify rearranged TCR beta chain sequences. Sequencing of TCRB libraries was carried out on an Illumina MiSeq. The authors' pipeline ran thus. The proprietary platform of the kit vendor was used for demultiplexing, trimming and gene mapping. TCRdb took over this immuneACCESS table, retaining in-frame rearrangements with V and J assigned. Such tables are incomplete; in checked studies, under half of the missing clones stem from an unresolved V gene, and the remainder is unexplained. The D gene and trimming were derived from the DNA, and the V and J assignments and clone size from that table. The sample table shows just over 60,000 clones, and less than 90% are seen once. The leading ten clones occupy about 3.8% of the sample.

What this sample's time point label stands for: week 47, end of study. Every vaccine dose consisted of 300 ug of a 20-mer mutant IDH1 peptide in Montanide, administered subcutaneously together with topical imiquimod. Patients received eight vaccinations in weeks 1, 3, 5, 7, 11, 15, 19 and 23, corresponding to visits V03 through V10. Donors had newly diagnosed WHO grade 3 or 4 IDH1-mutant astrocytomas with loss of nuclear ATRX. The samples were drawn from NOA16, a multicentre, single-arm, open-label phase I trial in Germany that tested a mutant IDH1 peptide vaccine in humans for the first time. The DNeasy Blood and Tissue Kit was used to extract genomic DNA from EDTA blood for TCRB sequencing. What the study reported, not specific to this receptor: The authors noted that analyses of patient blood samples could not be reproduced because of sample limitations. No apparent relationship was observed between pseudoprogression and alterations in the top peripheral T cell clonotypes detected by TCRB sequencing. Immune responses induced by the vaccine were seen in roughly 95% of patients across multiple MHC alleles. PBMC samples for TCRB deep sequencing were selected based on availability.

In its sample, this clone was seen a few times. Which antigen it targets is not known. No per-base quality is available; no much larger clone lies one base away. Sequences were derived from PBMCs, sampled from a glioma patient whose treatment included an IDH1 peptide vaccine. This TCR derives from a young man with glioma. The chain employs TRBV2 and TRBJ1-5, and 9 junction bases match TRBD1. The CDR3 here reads CASNEQGAKQPQHF. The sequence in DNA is TGTGCCAGCAACGAACAGGGGGCGAAGCAGCCCCAGCATTTT.